This TCR beta chain is drawn from a study of shared clonotypes between healthy human individuals. Study results and limitations: Though the depth was large, rarefaction showed that sorted-subset sequencing was incomplete. Blood was the sole source, and tissue repertoires probably differ.

This clone has only one observation. The antigen is undetermined. Here immunoSEQ multiplex PCR was the method, and the copy in TCRdb shows in-frame clones only, minus some. The sample consists of about 2.1 million clones, just over 90% of them appearing once. Naivety among CD8 cells was defined by CD45RO negativity and positive CCR7 selection, thereby excluding terminally differentiated effector memory CD45RA+ cells. The CDR3 has 15 residues. V trimming: 3 bases; J trimming: 7 bases; junction bases outside the gene matches: 11. CDR1 LNHDA and CDR2 SQIVND come from the germline V gene (reference sequence).

The sequencing input was naive CD8+ T cells from PBMCs. The clonotype originates from a man between 18 and 29 years old in good health. Some clones in this sample may be carry-over from other donors' samples. The chain uses TRBV19 and TRBJ2-7, with 8 bases fitting TRBD1. The CDR3 DNA reads as TGTGCCAGTAGTATCCTCCGGGACAGGCCACGGGAGCAGTACTTC. Amino acids: CASSILRDRPREQYF.